The source of this T cell receptor beta chain is a study of blood T cell repertoires in COVID-19. Study context: Whether acute or convalescent, the COVID-19 samples came from the United States, Italy and Spain. The cDNA or gDNA used as material had been derived from T cells, B-cell-depleted T cells, or PBMCs.

How the authors handled the data: Estimation of nucleated cell counts relied on the amplification of reference gene primers. Measured with immunoSEQ multiplex PCR; TCRdb has only the in-frame clones, and not every one. V and J calls and clone size follow that table, whereas D and trimming were derived from the DNA. The data show roughly 150,000 clones, more than 65% seen once. Trimming stripped 2 bases from V and 7 bases from J, with 17 bases between. Germline CDR1 is SGHTA and CDR2 is FQGNSA. The CDR3 extends over 15 amino acids. The sample comprised peripheral blood. This receptor was taken from a woman in her fifties or sixties with acute or convalescent COVID-19. This sequence joins TRBV7-2 and TRBJ1-2, with D tentatively TRBD1 (5 bases). In DNA, the CDR3 is TGTGCCAGCAGCTTACCTGCGCAGGGCGCGCGTGGCTACACCTTC. Residues: CASSLPAQGARGYTF.